This T cell receptor beta chain was identified during a study of cytomegalovirus exposure and HLA in healthy donors. Study findings and constraints: Researchers counted roughly 150 TCR beta chains as cytomegalovirus-associated.

Measured with immunoSEQ multiplex PCR; TCRdb has only the in-frame clones, and not every one. The data hold about 360,000 clones, with 70% to 90% observed a single time. This clone was seen only once. Its cognate antigen is unknown. Germline loops: CDR1 MDHEN, CDR2 SYDVKM. V was clipped by 8 bases and J by 1 base; unmatched bases: 8. This CDR3 spans 15 amino acids. Sequencing input: PBMCs. This clonotype originated in a woman aged 18-30 years in good health and CMV-seronegative. V and J are TRBV28 and TRBJ2-7, with TRBD1 identical over 10 bases. CDR3 amino acids: CASRDRGYGSYEQYF. For the CDR3, the DNA is TGTGCCAGCCGGGACAGGGGTTATGGGTCCTACGAGCAGTACTTC.